Presented here are 27 T cell receptor beta chains from one specimen sequenced in a study of cytomegalovirus exposure and HLA in healthy donors (dated 2017 in TCRdb). Library preparation was by the immunoSEQ multiplex PCR assay. For the multiplex PCR, a mixture combining 60 forward primers for TCR Vbeta segments and 13 reverse primers for TCR Jbeta segments was used. In TCRdb, the immuneACCESS table is reduced to in-frame sequences with V and J assigned. These tables do not hold every clone; where another copy was compared, an unresolved V gene accounts for under half, and the others remain unexplained. The sample table shows fewer than 100,000 clones, and 6.5% to 8% are seen once. The ten top clones hold about 2% of the sample. The material sequenced was PBMCs. The source of these receptors is a middle-aged man in good health and CMV-seronegative.

The V and J genes are TRBV7-2 and TRBJ2-7; 9 bases agree with TRBD2. The CDR3 has 13 residues. Germline lookup yields CDR1 SGHTA and CDR2 FQGNSA. V lost 6 bases to trimming and J lost 4 bases; unmatched junction nucleotides: 4. For the CDR3, the DNA is TGTGCCAGCAGTAGCGGGAGTGGGTACGAGCAGTACTTC. This sequence encodes CASSSGSGYEQYF.

This clone was detected a few times. This chain links TRBV28 with TRBJ1-5; 7 bases match TRBD1. The germline V gene has CDR1 MDHEN and CDR2 SYDVKM. The CDR3 is made up of 16 amino acids. The V segment lost 0 bases and the J segment 6 bases; nucleotides outside the gene matches: 8. The CDR3: CASSLWRGQGSQPQHF. In DNA form, the CDR3 reads TGTGCCAGCAGTTTATGGAGGGGGCAGGGCAGTCAGCCCCAGCATTTT. The whole variable domain, filled in from reference TRBV28 and TRBJ1-5, reads DVKVTQSSRYLVKRTGEKVFLECVQDMDHENMFWYRQDPGLGLRLIYFSYDVKMKEKGDIPEGYSVSREKKERFSLILESASTNQTSMYLCASSLWRGQGSQPQHFGDGTRLSIL.

This sequence joins TRBV5-8 and TRBJ2-5; D gene unclear. The tail of the sequence fits TRBJ2-7 better, so the J call may be wrong. This CDR3 has 13 amino acids. Germline V CDR1 and CDR2: SGHTS, YDEGEE. The CDR3 region has the DNA TGTGCCAGCAGCTTGGATGTCTTCTACGAGCAGTACTTC. It yields the protein CASSLDVFYEQYF.

The V and J genes are TRBV18 and TRBJ1-1, with TRBD1 identical over 10 bases. The CDR3 sequence is 15 residues long. Per germline, CDR1 KGHSH and CDR2 LQKENI. With V trimmed by 2 bases and J by 2 bases, 2 bases remained unmatched. CDR3 amino acids: CASSPLTGGNTEAFF. In nucleotides, the CDR3 is TGTGCCAGCTCACCATTGACAGGGGGCAACACTGAAGCTTTCTTT.

This clone came up a few times. The chain links TRBV27 to TRBJ2-7; 8 bases are a match to TRBD2. With V trimmed by 3 bases and J by 2 bases, 6 bases remained unmatched. Germline V gives CDR1 MNHEY, CDR2 SMNVEV (reference sequence). The CDR3 extends over 15 amino acids. The chain's CDR3 is CASSFAGGVPYEQYF. The CDR3 DNA is TGTGCCAGCAGTTTTGCGGGGGGCGTTCCCTACGAGCAGTACTTC.

This clone was recorded a few times. The chain carries TRBV6-5 and TRBJ2-7; 10 bases line up with TRBD2. The ends lost 5 bases at V and 2 bases at J; junction bases unmatched: 0. Germline V gene data show CDR1 as MNHEY and CDR2 as SVGAGI. This CDR3 contains 13 residues. Here the CDR3 DNA reads TGTGCCAGCAGTCTAGCGGGAGCCTACGAGCAGTACTTC. It encodes CASSLAGAYEQYF.

The J gene is TRBJ2-5, the V gene TRBV18; TRBD1 is a possible D gene (6 bases). Germline loops: CDR1 KGHSH, CDR2 LQKENI. This CDR3 is built from 14 residues. Trimming stripped 6 bases from V and 4 bases from J, with 15 bases between. Here the CDR3 reads CASSPSRGRETQYF. DNA for the CDR3: TGTGCCAGCTCCCCTTCCAGGGGAAGAGAGACCCAGTACTTC.

This chain joins TRBV9 and TRBJ2-3; weak D call: TRBD2 (5 bases). Germline CDR1 is SGDLS and CDR2 is YYNGEE. The V gene lost 3 bases and the J gene lost 6 bases, with 11 bases spanning the gap. CDR3 length equals 13 residues. The CDR3 loop is CASSELAGDTQYF. The DNA for the CDR3 is TGTGCCAGCAGCGAACTGGCGGGCGATACGCAGTATTTT.

V gene TRBV6-6 combines with J gene TRBJ2-3; 9 bases agree with TRBD1. The germline V gene encodes CDR1 MNHNY and CDR2 SVGAGI (reference sequence). The CDR3 extends over 15 amino acids. J lost 6 bases, V lost 8 bases, and 12 bases had no gene match. DNA for the CDR3: TGTGCCAGCGGACCGGGACAGGGAGCTTTGGATACGCAGTATTTT. Translated: CASGPGQGALDTQYF.

The CDR3 nucleotides are TGTGCCAGCTCACCACAGGGGGCGCGGTATGGCTACACCTTC. The encoded protein is CASSPQGARYGYTF. V usage is TRBV18 and J usage is TRBJ1-2, with 7 bases identical to TRBD1. The V gene end was trimmed by 1 base and the J gene end by 5 bases; junction bases not matched to a gene: 4. This CDR3 spans 14 amino acids. Germline-derived CDR1 and CDR2 are KGHSH and LQKENI. Based on the CDR3 plus reference TRBV18 and TRBJ1-2, the full variable domain is NAGVMQNPRHLVRRRGQEARLRCSPMKGHSHVYWYRQLPEEGLKFMVYLQKENIIDESGMPKERFSAEFPKEGPSILRIQQVVRGDSAAYFCASSPQGARYGYTFGSGTRLTVV.

A few counts support this clone. The chain combines TRBV7-6 with TRBJ1-5, with 7 bases lining up with TRBD1. This CDR3 has 14 residues. Per germline, CDR1 SGHVS and CDR2 FNYEAQ. V dropped 2 bases and J dropped 6; count of bases not matched to a gene: 4. CDR3 sequence (DNA): TGTGCCAGCAGCTTAAGGGGGCTCGGTCAGCCCCAGCATTTT. It encodes CASSLRGLGQPQHF. Full variable domain (remainder filled in from reference TRBV7-6 and TRBJ1-5): GAGVSQSPRYKVTKRGQDVALRCDPISGHVSLYWYRQALGQGPEFLTYFNYEAQQDKSGLPNDRFSAERPEGSISTLTIQRTEQRDSAMYRCASSLRGLGQPQHFGDGTRLSIL.

The sample holds a few counts of this clone. A read error may account for a junction end that differs from germline. The V gene is TRBV5-6, the J gene TRBJ1-1; TRBD1 aligns across 7 bases. Germline lookup yields CDR1 SGHDT and CDR2 YYEEEE. The CDR3 sequence is 15 residues long. CDR3 region: CANSWGQTGGTEAFF. The CDR3 bases are TGTGCCAACAGCTGGGGACAGACCGGGGGCACTGAAGCTTTCTTT.

This clone was observed a handful of times. This chain joins TRBV11-2 and TRBJ2-7; 9 nucleotides match TRBD2. The CDR3 length is 14 residues. The V gene's germline CDR1 is SGHAT and CDR2 FQNNGV. Trimming cost V 7 bases and J 5 bases; bases outside gene matches: 9. The CDR3 here is CASIPGLASDEQYF. The CDR3 DNA follows: TGTGCCAGCATCCCGGGACTAGCTAGCGACGAGCAGTACTTC.

This clone was seen more than once but under ten times. The rearrangement links TRBV6-1 to TRBJ2-7; D possibly corresponds to TRBD1 (5 bases). Trimming stripped 10 bases from V and 4 bases from J, with 17 bases between. CDR3 length equals 13 residues. CDR1 and CDR2 from the germline V gene are MNHNS and SASEGT. The CDR3, as DNA: TGTGCCACCTACAGGTTTGCAGCGTACGAGCAGTACTTC. Translated, it gives CATYRFAAYEQYF.

This sequence joins TRBV6-1 and TRBJ2-3; 11 bases agree with TRBD2. CDR3 size: 17 residues. V gave up 0 bases and J gave up 4 bases; unmatched junction bases: 6. Per germline, CDR1 MNHNS and CDR2 SASEGT. The CDR3 sequence is CASSEAVAGGKADTQYF. The CDR3 DNA follows: TGTGCCAGCAGTGAAGCGGTAGCGGGGGGGAAAGCAGATACGCAGTATTTT.

The chain has TRBV11-1 and TRBJ1-2; D is possibly TRBD1 (5 bases). Germline V gene data show CDR1 as SGHAT and CDR2 as FQDESV (reference sequence). Trimming shortened V by 5 bases and J by 2 bases, and 15 bases separated the two germline ends. The CDR3 is 15 amino acids. CDR3 nucleotide sequence: TGTGCCAGCAGCCAAGAGGCGGGGCCAAACTATGGCTACACCTTC. It encodes CASSQEAGPNYGYTF. Filled out from reference TRBV11-1 and TRBJ1-2, the complete variable domain reads EAEVAQSPRYKITEKSQAVAFWCDPISGHATLYWYRQILGQGPELLVQFQDESVVDDSQLPKDRFSAERLKGVDSTLKIQPAELGDSAMYLCASSQEAGPNYGYTFGSGTRLTVV.

This clone turned up a few times. This chain links TRBV7-8 with TRBJ2-7, with unresolved D. The germline gives CDR1 SGHVS, CDR2 FQNEAQ. The CDR3 sequence is 14 residues long. The V and J ends lost 5 bases and 2 bases respectively, with 13 bases between them. The CDR3, as DNA: TGTGCCAGCAGCCCCCCCTCCCCCGCCTACGAGCAGTACTTC. Translated, it gives CASSPPSPAYEQYF.

The CDR3 loop is CASSPGQGSGNTIYF. The CDR3 nucleotides are TGTGCCAGCAGCCCTGGACAGGGATCTGGAAACACCATATATTTT. The chain combines TRBV5-4 with TRBJ1-3; 8 bases line up with TRBD1. The CDR3 spans 15 residues. The junction had 4 bases not matched to a gene; V was cut back by 4 bases and J by 1 base. CDR1 and CDR2 (germline): SGHNT, YYREEE (reference sequence).

V is TRBV19 and J is TRBJ1-1, with TRBD1 matching 9 bases. The CDR3 is made up of 18 amino acids. Germline-derived CDR1 and CDR2 are LNHDA and SQIVND (reference sequence). The junction had 13 bases not matched to a gene; V was cut back by 5 bases and J by 0 bases. CDR3 region: CASSPPPWDRVMNTEAFF. CDR3 nucleotide sequence: TGTGCCAGTAGTCCCCCGCCTTGGGACAGGGTGATGAACACTGAAGCTTTCTTT.

This clone appeared a single time. The chain is built from TRBV28 and TRBJ2-7; TRBD1 matches 7 bases. From germline, CDR1 is MDHEN and CDR2 SYDVKM. The ends lost 6 bases at V and 2 bases at J; junction bases unmatched: 13. This CDR3 has 16 amino acids. The CDR3 sequence: CASSPLPGTETYEQYF. CDR3 nucleotides: TGTGCCAGCAGCCCGCTTCCCGGGACAGAGACCTACGAGCAGTACTTC.

V is TRBV7-9 and J is TRBJ1-5, with no clear D. Looked up from germline, CDR1 is SEHNR and CDR2 is FQNEAQ (reference sequence). The V and J ends lost 5 bases and 4 bases respectively, with 9 bases between them. CDR3 size: 13 residues. CDR3 bases: TGTGCCAGCAGCCACGGGTCTAATCAGCCCCAGCATTTT. Amino acids: CASSHGSNQPQHF. Variable domain in full (rest from reference TRBV7-9 and TRBJ1-5): DTGVSQNPRHKITKRGQNVTFRCDPISEHNRLYWYRQTLGQGPEFLTYFQNEAQLEKSRLLSDRFSAERPKGSFSTLEIQRTEQGDSAMYLCASSHGSNQPQHFGDGTRLSIL.

Only a few counts were recorded for this clone. The chain uses TRBV18 and TRBJ1-4; D perhaps matches TRBD1 (6 bases). Germline values: CDR1 KGHSH, CDR2 LQKENI. The CDR3 spans 15 residues. Trimming stripped 3 bases from V and 8 bases from J, with 16 bases between. The CDR3 coding sequence is TGTGCCAGCTCACCTTTACAGGGTATTAAAGAAAAACTGTTTTTT. This gives the protein CASSPLQGIKEKLFF.

The CDR3 region has the DNA TGTGCCACCAGCAGAGATCAGGGGCCAGAGACCCAGTACTTC. Residues: CATSRDQGPETQYF. This chain joins TRBV15 and TRBJ2-5; tentatively, D is TRBD1 (6 bases). This CDR3 region has 14 residues. CDR1 LNHNV and CDR2 YYDKDF come from the germline V gene (reference sequence). The V end was cut by 0 bases, the J end by 4 bases, with 9 bases between.

The chain carries TRBV6-6 and TRBJ1-4; perhaps TRBD1 as D (5 bases). The CDR3 is 15 residues long. V was pared by 2 bases and J by 4 bases, with 11 bases between. CDR1 and CDR2 (germline): MNHNY, SVGAGI (reference sequence). CDR3 amino acids: CASSYGASYNEKLFF. DNA of the CDR3: TGTGCCAGCAGTTACGGGGCGAGTTATAATGAAAAACTGTTTTTT.

In this sample, this clone turned up a few times. The rearrangement uses TRBV7-9 and TRBJ1-6, with D possibly TRBD1 on 6 matching bases. Between the trimmed V and J ends, which lost 4 bases and 7 bases, there was a span of 17 bases. The CDR3 totals 16 residues. CDR1 and CDR2 (germline): SEHNR, FQNEAQ (reference sequence). CDR3 in amino acids: CASSSPEQGWNSPLHF. CDR3 in DNA: TGTGCCAGCAGCTCACCGGAACAGGGTTGGAATTCACCCCTCCACTTT. The whole variable domain, remainder taken from reference TRBV7-9 and TRBJ1-6, is DTGVSQNPRHKITKRGQNVTFRCDPISEHNRLYWYRQTLGQGPEFLTYFQNEAQLEKSRLLSDRFSAERPKGSFSTLEIQRTEQGDSAMYLCASSSPEQGWNSPLHFGNGTRLTVT.

CDR3 protein: CASSQVKAGAYEQYF. CDR3 DNA: TGTGCCAGCAGCCAAGTCAAAGCGGGGGCCTACGAGCAGTACTTC. The chain employs TRBV4-2 and TRBJ2-7; 8 nucleotides align to TRBD2. The V gene's germline CDR1 is LGHNA and CDR2 YNFKEQ. The ends lost 1 base at V and 2 bases at J; junction bases unmatched: 4. The CDR3 contains 15 residues.

This clone has more than one count but fewer than ten. The rearrangement joins TRBV5-4 to TRBJ2-7; D perhaps matches TRBD2 (5 bases). CDR1 is SGHNT, CDR2 YYREEE, per germline (reference sequence). The CDR3 runs to 13 residues. V lost 0 bases to trimming and J lost 6 bases, with 10 bases between them. The CDR3 protein is CASSLGERVEQYF. CDR3 nucleotide sequence: TGTGCCAGCAGCTTGGGTGAGAGGGTCGAGCAGTACTTC.